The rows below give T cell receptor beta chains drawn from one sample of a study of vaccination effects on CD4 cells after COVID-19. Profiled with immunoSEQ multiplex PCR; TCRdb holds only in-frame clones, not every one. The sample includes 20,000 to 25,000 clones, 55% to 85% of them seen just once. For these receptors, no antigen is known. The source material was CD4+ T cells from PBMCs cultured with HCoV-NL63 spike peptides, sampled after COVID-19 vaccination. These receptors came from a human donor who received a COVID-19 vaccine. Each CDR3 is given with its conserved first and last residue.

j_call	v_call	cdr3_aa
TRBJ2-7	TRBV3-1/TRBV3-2	CASSLRGGANEQYF
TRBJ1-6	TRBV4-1	CASSQDLVPGGRSPLHF
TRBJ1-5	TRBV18	CASSYGQGGTNQPQHF
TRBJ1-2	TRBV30	CAWGQGNYGYTF
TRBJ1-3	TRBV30	CARQGAGNTIYF
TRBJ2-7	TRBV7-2	CASSFYLVGGTGYSF
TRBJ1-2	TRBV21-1	CASIRVWGYTF
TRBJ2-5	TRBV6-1	CASSEIASGRPETQYF
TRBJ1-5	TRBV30	CAWKAGPGQPQHF
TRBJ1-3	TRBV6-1	CASSERRAGRGNTIYF
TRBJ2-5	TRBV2	CASSEEETQYF
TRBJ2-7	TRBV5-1	CASSLGNYEQYF
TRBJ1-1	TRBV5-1	CASSLIGQGSTEAFF
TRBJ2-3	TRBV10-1	CASRSGLTADTQYF